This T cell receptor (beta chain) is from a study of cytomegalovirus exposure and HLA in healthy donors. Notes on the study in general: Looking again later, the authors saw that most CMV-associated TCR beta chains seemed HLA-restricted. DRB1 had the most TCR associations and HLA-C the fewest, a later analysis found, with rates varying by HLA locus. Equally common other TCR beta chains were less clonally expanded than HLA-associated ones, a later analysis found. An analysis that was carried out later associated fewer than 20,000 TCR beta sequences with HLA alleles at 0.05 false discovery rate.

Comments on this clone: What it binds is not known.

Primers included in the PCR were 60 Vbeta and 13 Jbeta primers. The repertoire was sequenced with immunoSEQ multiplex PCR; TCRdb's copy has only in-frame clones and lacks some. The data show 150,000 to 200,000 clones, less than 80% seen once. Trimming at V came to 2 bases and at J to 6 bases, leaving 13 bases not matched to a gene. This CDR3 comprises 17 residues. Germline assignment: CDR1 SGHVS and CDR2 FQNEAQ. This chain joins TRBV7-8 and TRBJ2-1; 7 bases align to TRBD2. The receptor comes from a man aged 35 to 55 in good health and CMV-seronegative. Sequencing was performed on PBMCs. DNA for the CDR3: TGTGCCAGCAGCTTATTGGGAGGGCCGTACTTGGGCAATGAGCAGTTCTTC. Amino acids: CASSLLGGPYLGNEQFF.